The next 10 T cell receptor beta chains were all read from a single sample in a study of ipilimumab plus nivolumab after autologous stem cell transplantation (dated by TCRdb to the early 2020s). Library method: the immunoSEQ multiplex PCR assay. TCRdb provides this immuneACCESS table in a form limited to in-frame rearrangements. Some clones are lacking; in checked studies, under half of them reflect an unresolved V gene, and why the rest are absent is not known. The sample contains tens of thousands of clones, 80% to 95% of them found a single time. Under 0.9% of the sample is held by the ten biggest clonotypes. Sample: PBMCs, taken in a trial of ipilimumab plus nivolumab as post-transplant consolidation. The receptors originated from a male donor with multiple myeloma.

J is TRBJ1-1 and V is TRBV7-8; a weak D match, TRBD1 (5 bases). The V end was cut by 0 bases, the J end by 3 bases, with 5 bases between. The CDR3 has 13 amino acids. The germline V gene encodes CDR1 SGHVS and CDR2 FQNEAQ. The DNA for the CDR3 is TGTGCCAGCAGCTTAGCGGGGGACACTGAAGCTTTCTTT. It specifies CASSLAGDTEAFF.

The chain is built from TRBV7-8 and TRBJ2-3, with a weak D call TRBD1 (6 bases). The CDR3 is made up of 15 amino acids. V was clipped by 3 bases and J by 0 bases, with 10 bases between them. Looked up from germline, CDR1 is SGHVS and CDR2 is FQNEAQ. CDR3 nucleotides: TGTGCCAGCAGCTTCTACAGGGAAAGCACAGATACGCAGTATTTT. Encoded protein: CASSFYRESTDTQYF.

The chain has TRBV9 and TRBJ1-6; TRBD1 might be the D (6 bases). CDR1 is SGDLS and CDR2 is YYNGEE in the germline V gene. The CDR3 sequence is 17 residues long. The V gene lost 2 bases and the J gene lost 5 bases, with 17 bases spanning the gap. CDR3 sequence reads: CASSVAPPGQHNSPLHF. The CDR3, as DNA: TGTGCCAGCAGCGTTGCGCCTCCGGGACAACATAATTCACCCCTCCACTTT.

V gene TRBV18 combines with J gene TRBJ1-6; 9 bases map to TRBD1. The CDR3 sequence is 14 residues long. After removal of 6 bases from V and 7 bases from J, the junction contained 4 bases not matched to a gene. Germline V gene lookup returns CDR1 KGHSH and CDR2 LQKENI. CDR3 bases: TGTGCCAGCTCTCGGGACAGGGTGAATTCACCCCTCCACTTT. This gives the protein CASSRDRVNSPLHF.

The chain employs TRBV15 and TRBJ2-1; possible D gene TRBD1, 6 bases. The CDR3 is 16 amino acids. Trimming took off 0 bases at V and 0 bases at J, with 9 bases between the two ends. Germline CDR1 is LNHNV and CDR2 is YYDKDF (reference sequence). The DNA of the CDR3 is TGTGCCACCAGCAGAGATGTAGGGGGCTCCTACAATGAGCAGTTCTTC. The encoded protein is CATSRDVGGSYNEQFF.

CDR3 loop: CATAGHGSYNEQFF. DNA of the CDR3: TGTGCCACAGCCGGACACGGGTCCTACAATGAGCAGTTCTTC. The chain employs TRBV19 and TRBJ2-1; D possibly corresponds to TRBD1 (5 bases). This CDR3 spans 14 amino acids. Germline lookup yields CDR1 LNHDA and CDR2 SQIVND (reference sequence). The V end lost 10 bases, the J end lost 1 base, and 14 bases lay between the germline ends.

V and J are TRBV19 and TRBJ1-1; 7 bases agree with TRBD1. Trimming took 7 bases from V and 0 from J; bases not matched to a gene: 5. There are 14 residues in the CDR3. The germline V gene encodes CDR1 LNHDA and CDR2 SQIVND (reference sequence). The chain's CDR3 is CASKPGQLNTEAFF. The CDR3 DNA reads TGTGCCAGTAAACCGGGACAGCTGAACACTGAAGCTTTCTTT.

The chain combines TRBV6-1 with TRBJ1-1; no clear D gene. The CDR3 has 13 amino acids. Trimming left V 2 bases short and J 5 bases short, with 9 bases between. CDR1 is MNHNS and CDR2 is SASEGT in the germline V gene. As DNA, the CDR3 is TGTGCCAGCAGTGAAATAGGTGTTACTGAAGCTTTCTTT. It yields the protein CASSEIGVTEAFF.

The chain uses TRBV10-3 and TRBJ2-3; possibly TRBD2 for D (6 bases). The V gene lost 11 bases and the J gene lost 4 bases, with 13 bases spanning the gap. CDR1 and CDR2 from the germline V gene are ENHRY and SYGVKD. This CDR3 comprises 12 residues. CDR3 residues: CAAGSNADTQYF. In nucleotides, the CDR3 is TGTGCCGCGGGGAGCAACGCAGATACGCAGTATTTT.

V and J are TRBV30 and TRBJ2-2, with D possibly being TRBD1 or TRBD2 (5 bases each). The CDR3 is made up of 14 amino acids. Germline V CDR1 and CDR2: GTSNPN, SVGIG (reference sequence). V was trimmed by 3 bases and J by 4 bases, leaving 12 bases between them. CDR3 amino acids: CAWRLGRGTGELFF. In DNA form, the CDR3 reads TGTGCCTGGAGGCTGGGACGTGGCACCGGGGAGCTGTTTTTT.